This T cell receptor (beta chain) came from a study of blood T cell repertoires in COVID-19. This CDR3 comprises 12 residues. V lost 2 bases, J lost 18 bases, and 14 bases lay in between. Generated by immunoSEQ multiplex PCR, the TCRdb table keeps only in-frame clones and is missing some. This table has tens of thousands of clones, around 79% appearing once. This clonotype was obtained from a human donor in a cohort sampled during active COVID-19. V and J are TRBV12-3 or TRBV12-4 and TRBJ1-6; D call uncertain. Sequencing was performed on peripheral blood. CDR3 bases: TGTGCCAGCAGTTTATCGGCCAGGCCCAGCCACTTT. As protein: CASSLSARPSHF.